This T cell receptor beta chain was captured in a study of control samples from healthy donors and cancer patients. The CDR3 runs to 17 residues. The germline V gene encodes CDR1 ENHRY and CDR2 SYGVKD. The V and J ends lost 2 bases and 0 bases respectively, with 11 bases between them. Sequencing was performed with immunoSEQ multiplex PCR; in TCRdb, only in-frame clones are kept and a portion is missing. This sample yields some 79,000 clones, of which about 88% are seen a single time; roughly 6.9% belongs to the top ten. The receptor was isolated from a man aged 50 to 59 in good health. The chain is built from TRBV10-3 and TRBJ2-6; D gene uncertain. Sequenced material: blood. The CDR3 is CAISEGASFSGANVLTF. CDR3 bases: TGTGCCATCAGTGAGGGCGCCAGCTTCTCTGGGGCCAACGTCCTGACTTTC.